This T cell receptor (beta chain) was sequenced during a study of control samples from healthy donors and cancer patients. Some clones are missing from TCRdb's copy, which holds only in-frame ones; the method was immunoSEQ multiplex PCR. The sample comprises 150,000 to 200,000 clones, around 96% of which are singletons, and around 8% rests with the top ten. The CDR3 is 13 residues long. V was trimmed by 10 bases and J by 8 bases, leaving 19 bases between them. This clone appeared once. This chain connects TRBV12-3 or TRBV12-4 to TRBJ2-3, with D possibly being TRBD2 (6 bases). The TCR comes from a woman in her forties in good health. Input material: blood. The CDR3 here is CAINRRESGTQYF. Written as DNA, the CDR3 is TGTGCCATAAACCGACGGGAGAGCGGTACGCAGTATTTT.